This T cell receptor beta chain derives from a study of blood T cell repertoires in COVID-19. Germline V gives CDR1 MDHEN, CDR2 SYDVKM. Trimming took 4 bases from V and 2 from J, leaving 15 bases between them. The CDR3 totals 16 residues. The assay was immunoSEQ multiplex PCR, and TCRdb's table has in-frame clones only and misses some. The sample has approximately 200,000 clones; 85% to 90% are singletons. The receptor comes from a woman aged 40 to 50 with acute COVID-19. The chain couples TRBV28 to TRBJ1-5, with D possibly TRBD1 on 6 matching bases. What was sequenced was PBMCs or T cells enriched from blood (not recorded which). The CDR3 DNA reads TGTGCCAGCAGTTCTCAGGGGACGGCAGGCAATCAGCCCCAGCATTTT. Translated, it gives CASSSQGTAGNQPQHF. Filled out from reference TRBV28 and TRBJ1-5, the complete variable domain reads DVKVTQSSRYLVKRTGEKVFLECVQDMDHENMFWYRQDPGLGLRLIYFSYDVKMKEKGDIPEGYSVSREKKERFSLILESASTNQTSMYLCASSSQGTAGNQPQHFGDGTRLSIL.